One and the same sample provided the 3 T cell receptor beta chains below, sequenced in a study of graft-versus-host responses after intestinal transplantation. Generated by immunoSEQ multiplex PCR, the TCRdb table keeps only in-frame clones and is missing some. The sample has over 40,000 clones, roughly 91% seen once; the top ten hold about 5.5%. This sample comprised PBMCs, obtained roughly 760 days after a first intestinal transplant, on the day of a second. The receptor source for this set is a human patient who received an intestinal transplant, so some T cells may come from the graft donor.

The V gene is TRBV27, the J gene TRBJ2-1; 7 nucleotides agree with TRBD1. V trimming: 6 bases; J trimming: 4 bases; junction bases outside the gene matches: 9. Germline V CDR1 and CDR2: MNHEY, SMNVEV (reference sequence). The CDR3 has 15 amino acids. CDR3 in DNA: TGTGCCAGCAGACTGACAGGGAATAAGTACAATGAGCAGTTCTTC. Amino acid sequence: CASRLTGNKYNEQFF.

To note about this clone: Germline and junction disagree at one end, which may indicate a read error. The CDR3 spells CASSLAWSDEQFF. CDR3 sequence (DNA): TGTGCTAGCAGCTTAGCTTGGTCCGATGAGCAGTTCTTC. V is TRBV7-7 and J is TRBJ2-1; D gene unclear. Germline loops: CDR1 SSHAT, CDR2 FNYEAQ (reference sequence). The CDR3 has 13 amino acids.

The V call is TRBV28, the J call TRBJ2-2; D remains unclear. Germline lookup yields CDR1 MDHEN and CDR2 SYDVKM. The CDR3 extends over 13 amino acids. The V end lost 10 bases, the J end lost 4 bases, and 13 bases lay between the germline ends. CDR3 protein: CATTRSPTGELFF. As DNA, the CDR3 is TGTGCCACCACCAGGTCCCCCACCGGGGAGCTGTTTTTT.